The 12 T cell receptor beta chains listed next were all sequenced from one sample in a study of cytomegalovirus exposure and HLA in healthy donors. Amplification used 60 Vbeta primers and 13 Jbeta primers. Libraries were prepared by immunoSEQ multiplex PCR; TCRdb keeps only in-frame clonotypes and omits some of them. This table holds 200,000 to 250,000 clones, approximately 80% found once. Sample: PBMCs. The source is a woman aged 40 to 50 in good health and CMV-seronegative.

This chain joins TRBV7-2 and TRBJ1-1; TRBD1 aligns across 7 bases. J was trimmed by 5 bases and V by 2 bases; bases with no gene match: 5. Germline lookup yields CDR1 SGHTA and CDR2 FQGNSA. The CDR3 contains 14 residues. The CDR3 region has the DNA TGTGCCAGCAGCTTACCCCTCAGGGGGACTGAAGCTTTCTTT. It codes for CASSLPLRGTEAFF.

The rearrangement uses TRBV29-1 and TRBJ2-5, with 7 bases fitting TRBD1. Looked up from germline, CDR1 is SQVTM and CDR2 is ANQGSEA. This CDR3 is 13 amino acids long. With 7 bases clipped from V and 5 bases from J, the junction kept 10 bases outside the gene matches. CDR3 coding DNA: TGCAGCGCTCGACCGACAGGGATTGAGACCCAGTACTTC. Translation: CSARPTGIETQYF.

This chain uses TRBV4-3 with TRBJ2-2; 9 bases match TRBD2. V lost 0 bases to trimming and J lost 7 bases; unmatched junction nucleotides: 9. Germline CDR1 is LGHNA and CDR2 is YSLEER. This CDR3 has 17 amino acids. This chain's CDR3 is CASSQDRRGGRDGELFF. The CDR3 region has the DNA TGCGCCAGCAGCCAAGATCGGCGGGGGGGCCGCGACGGGGAGCTGTTTTTT.

The gene calls are TRBV5-1 and TRBJ2-3; a possible D gene is TRBD1 (6 bases). This CDR3 region has 15 residues. In germline, CDR1 is SGHRS, CDR2 YFSETQ. V was shortened by 4 bases and J by 1 base, with 13 bases between the two germline ends. The CDR3 coding sequence is TGCGCCAGCAGCGTGGGACAATTTGGCACAGATACGCAGTATTTT. Translated, it gives CASSVGQFGTDTQYF.

The V call is TRBV30, the J call TRBJ1-6; possible D gene TRBD1, 5 bases. This CDR3 has 16 residues. With 0 bases removed from V and 6 bases from J, the gap between germline ends came to 15 bases. The germline V gene encodes CDR1 GTSNPN and CDR2 SVGIG (reference sequence). The CDR3 region is CAWSVTRPGLNSPLHF. The CDR3 nucleotides are TGTGCCTGGAGTGTAACTCGACCGGGACTTAATTCACCCCTCCACTTT.

The rearrangement uses TRBV2 and TRBJ1-4, with 8 bases aligning to TRBD1. CDR1 and CDR2 from the germline V gene are SNHLY and FYNNEI. V was pared by 1 base and J by 8 bases, with 9 bases of the junction left unmatched. The CDR3 runs to 16 residues. The CDR3 DNA sequence: TGTGCCAGCAGTGAAGATCCGGGCAGGGGGCAGGAAAAACTGTTTTTT. Translation gives CASSEDPGRGQEKLFF.

V is TRBV15 and J is TRBJ2-7, with 9 positions matching TRBD2. CDR1 and CDR2 from the germline V gene are LNHNV and YYDKDF (reference sequence). After removal of 9 bases from V and 2 bases from J, the junction contained 11 bases not matched to a gene. The CDR3 is 15 amino acids. CDR3 loop: CATKGKAGGTYEQYF. The CDR3, as DNA: TGTGCCACAAAAGGGAAGGCGGGGGGGACCTACGAGCAGTACTTC.

The V and J genes are TRBV20-1 and TRBJ2-3, with a weak D call TRBD2 (5 bases). V lost 8 bases and J 8 bases, leaving 11 bases between the germline ends. This CDR3 has 10 residues. Germline loops: CDR1 DFQATT, CDR2 SNEGSKA (reference sequence). The CDR3 here is CSSDGLTQYF. In nucleotides, the CDR3 is TGCAGTTCTGACGGACTTACGCAGTATTTT.

The CDR3 region has the DNA TGTGCCAGCAGCCCCACTTACAGCCAAGAGACCCAGTACTTC. It encodes CASSPTYSQETQYF. J is TRBJ2-5 and V is TRBV7-2; D gene ambiguous. The CDR3 consists of 14 residues. The V end was cut by 5 bases, the J end by 1 base, with 11 bases between. Germline V CDR1 and CDR2: SGHTA, FQGNSA.

V is TRBV7-2 and J is TRBJ1-3, with a weak D call TRBD1 (6 bases). The CDR3 extends over 13 amino acids. Germline lookup yields CDR1 SGHTA and CDR2 FQGNSA. The V gene lost 5 bases and the J gene lost 4 bases, with 9 bases spanning the gap. CDR3 sequence reads: CASSPQGGNTIYF. DNA of the CDR3: TGTGCCAGCAGCCCCCAGGGGGGAAACACCATATATTTT.

This chain links TRBV5-1 with TRBJ2-7; TRBD1 matches 8 bases. Germline V gives CDR1 SGHRS, CDR2 YFSETQ. J gave up 5 bases and V 4 bases, and 5 bases lay outside the gene matches. The CDR3 runs 13 residues. CDR3 residues: CASSPDRGHEQYF. CDR3 bases: TGCGCCAGCAGCCCCGACAGGGGCCACGAGCAGTACTTC.

The chain links TRBV7-9 to TRBJ2-1, with 10 bases identical to TRBD2. Germline V gives CDR1 SEHNR, CDR2 FQNEAQ (reference sequence). Trimming took 5 bases from V and 8 from J; bases not matched to a gene: 12. The CDR3 has 16 residues. The DNA for the CDR3 is TGTGCCAGCAGCCCTGTCCTAGCGGGGGAGTGGGATGAGCAGTTCTTC. It yields the protein CASSPVLAGEWDEQFF.